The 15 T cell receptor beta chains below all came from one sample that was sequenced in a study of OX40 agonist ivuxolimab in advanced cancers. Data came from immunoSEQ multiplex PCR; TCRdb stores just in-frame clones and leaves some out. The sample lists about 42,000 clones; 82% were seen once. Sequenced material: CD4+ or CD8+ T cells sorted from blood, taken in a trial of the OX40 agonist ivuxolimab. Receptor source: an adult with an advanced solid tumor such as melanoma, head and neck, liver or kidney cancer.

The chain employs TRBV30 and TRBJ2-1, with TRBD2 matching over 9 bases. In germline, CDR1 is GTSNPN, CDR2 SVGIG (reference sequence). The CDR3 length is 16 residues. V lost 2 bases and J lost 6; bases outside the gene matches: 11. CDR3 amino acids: CAWSRGSGSAVNEQFF. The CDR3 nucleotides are TGTGCCTGGAGTCGGGGTAGCGGGAGTGCGGTCAATGAGCAGTTCTTC.

The CDR3 spells CATSLPGAQETQYF. CDR3 nucleotides: TGTGCCACCAGTTTGCCAGGGGCCCAAGAGACCCAGTACTTC. This chain uses TRBV15 with TRBJ2-5; TRBD1 is a possible D gene (6 bases). CDR1 and CDR2 from the germline V gene are LNHNV and YYDKDF (reference sequence). This CDR3 region has 14 residues. With 6 bases removed from V and 1 base from J, the gap between germline ends came to 12 bases.

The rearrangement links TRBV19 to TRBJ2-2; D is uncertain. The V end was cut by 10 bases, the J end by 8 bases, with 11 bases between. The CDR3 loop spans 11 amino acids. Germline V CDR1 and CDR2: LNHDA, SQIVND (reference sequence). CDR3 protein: CATLREGELFF. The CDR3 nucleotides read TGTGCCACCCTCAGAGAGGGGGAGCTGTTTTTT. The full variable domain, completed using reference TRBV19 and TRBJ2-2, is DGGITQSPKYLFRKEGQNVTLSCEQNLNHDAMYWYRQDPGQGLRLIYYSQIVNDFQKGDIAEGYSVSREKKESFPLTVTSAQKNPTAFYLCATLREGELFFGEGSRLTVL.

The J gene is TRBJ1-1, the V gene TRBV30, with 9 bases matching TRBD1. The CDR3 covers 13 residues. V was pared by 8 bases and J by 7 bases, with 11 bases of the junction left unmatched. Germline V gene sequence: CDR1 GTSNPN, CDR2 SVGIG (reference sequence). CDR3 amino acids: CAPDGGQGNEAFF. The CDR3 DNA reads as TGTGCCCCGGATGGGGGACAGGGAAATGAAGCTTTCTTT.

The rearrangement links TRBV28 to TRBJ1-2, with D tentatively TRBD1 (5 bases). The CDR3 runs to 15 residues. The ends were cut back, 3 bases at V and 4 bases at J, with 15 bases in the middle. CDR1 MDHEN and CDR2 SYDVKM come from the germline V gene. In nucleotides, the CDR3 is TGTGCCAGCAGTTTGGAGGGGCGGATACTCTATGGCTACACCTTC. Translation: CASSLEGRILYGYTF.

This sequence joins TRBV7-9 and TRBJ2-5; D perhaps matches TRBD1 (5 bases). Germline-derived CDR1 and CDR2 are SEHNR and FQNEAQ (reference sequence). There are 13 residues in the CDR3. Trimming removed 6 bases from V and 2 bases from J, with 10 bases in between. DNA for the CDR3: TGTGCCAGCAGACCAGGGTTACAAGAGACCCAGTACTTC. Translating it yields CASRPGLQETQYF.

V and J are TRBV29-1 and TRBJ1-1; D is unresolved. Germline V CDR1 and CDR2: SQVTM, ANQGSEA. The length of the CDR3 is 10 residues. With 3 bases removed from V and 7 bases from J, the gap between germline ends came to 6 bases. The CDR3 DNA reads TGCAGCGTTGACCCGAGTGAAGCTTTCTTT. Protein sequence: CSVDPSEAFF.

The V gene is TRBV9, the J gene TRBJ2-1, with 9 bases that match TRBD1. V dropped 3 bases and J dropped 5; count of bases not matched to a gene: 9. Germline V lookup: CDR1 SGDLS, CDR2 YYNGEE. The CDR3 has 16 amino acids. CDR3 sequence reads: CASSANGQGINNEQFF. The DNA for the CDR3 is TGTGCCAGCAGCGCAAACGGACAGGGGATAAACAATGAGCAGTTCTTC.

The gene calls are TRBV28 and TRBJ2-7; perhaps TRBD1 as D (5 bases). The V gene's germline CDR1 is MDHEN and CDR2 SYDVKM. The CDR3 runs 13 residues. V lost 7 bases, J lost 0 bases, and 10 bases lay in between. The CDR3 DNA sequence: TGTGCCAGCACCTCGGACAACTCCTACGAGCAGTACTTC. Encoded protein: CASTSDNSYEQYF.

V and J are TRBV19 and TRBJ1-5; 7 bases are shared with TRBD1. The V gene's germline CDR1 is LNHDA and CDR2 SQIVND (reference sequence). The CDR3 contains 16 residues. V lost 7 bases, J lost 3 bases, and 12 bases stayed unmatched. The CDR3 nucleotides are TGTGCCAGTACCGCCGGGCAGGGGGTCCCCAATCAGCCCCAGCATTTT. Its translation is CASTAGQGVPNQPQHF.

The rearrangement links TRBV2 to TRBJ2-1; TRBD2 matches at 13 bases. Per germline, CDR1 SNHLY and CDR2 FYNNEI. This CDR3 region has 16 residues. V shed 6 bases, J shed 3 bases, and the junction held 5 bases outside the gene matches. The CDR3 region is CASRRLAGGVYNEQFF. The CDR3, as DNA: TGTGCCAGCAGGAGACTAGCGGGAGGTGTCTACAATGAGCAGTTCTTC.

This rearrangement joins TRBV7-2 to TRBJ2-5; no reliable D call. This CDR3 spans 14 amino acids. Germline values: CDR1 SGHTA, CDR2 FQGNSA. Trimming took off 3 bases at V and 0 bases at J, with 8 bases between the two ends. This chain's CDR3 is CASSFGVYQETQYF. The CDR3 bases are TGTGCCAGCAGCTTCGGAGTATACCAAGAGACCCAGTACTTC.

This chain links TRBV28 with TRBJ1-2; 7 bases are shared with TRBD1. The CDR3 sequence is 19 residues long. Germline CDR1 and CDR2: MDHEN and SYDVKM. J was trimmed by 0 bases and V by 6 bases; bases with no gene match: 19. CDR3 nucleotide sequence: TGTGCCAGCAGCCTAACCCTTACAGGGGCGGGGGTTACTAACTATGGCTACACCTTC. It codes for CASSLTLTGAGVTNYGYTF.

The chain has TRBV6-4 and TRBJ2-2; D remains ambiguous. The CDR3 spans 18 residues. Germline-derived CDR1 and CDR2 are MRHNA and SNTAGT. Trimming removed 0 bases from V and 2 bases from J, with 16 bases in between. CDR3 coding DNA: TGTGCCAGCAGTGACTCCCCCAGAGGCCGAGTTAACACCGGGGAGCTGTTTTTT. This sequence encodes CASSDSPRGRVNTGELFF.

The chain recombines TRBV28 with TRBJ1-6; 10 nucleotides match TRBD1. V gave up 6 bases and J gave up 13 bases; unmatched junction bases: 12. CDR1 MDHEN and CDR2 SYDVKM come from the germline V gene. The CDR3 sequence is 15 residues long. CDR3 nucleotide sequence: TGTGCCAGCAGCCCTCACTCCTCGGACAGGGGGCCCCTCCACTTT. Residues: CASSPHSSDRGPLHF.